A single sample is the source of the 19 T cell receptor beta chains below, sequenced in a study of blood T cell repertoires in COVID-19 (dated by TCRdb to the early 2020s). The method behind the library was the immunoSEQ multiplex PCR assay. The table was pulled from immuneACCESS by TCRdb, which kept in-frame rearrangements only. Such tables lose some clones; where checked, under half of the loss comes from unresolved V genes, and the rest has no known cause. Within this sample are some 190,000 clones, with 85% to 90% of them counted one time only. The top ten clonotypes cover roughly 8% of the sample. Sequencing used peripheral blood. The receptors stem from a woman aged 60-70 years with acute or convalescent COVID-19.

CDR3 DNA sequence: TGTGCCAGCAGCTCGATAGCGGGAATCTCCTACAATGAGCAGTTCTTC. Residues: CASSSIAGISYNEQFF. The genes are TRBV5-5 and TRBJ2-1; 8 bases match TRBD2. From germline, CDR1 is SGHKS and CDR2 YYEKEE (reference sequence). V lost 3 bases and J lost 0; bases outside the gene matches: 5. The CDR3 runs 16 residues. Together with reference TRBV5-5 and TRBJ2-1, the CDR3 gives the full variable domain: DAGVTQSPTHLIKTRGQQVTLRCSPISGHKSVSWYQQVLGQGPQFIFQYYEKEERGRGNFPDRFSARQFPNYSSELNVNALLLGDSALYLCASSSIAGISYNEQFFGPGTRLTVL.

The CDR3 region is CASSLAPGIYGYTF. CDR3 nucleotides: TGCGCCAGCAGCTTGGCCCCAGGGATCTATGGCTACACCTTC. This sequence joins TRBV5-1 and TRBJ1-2; perhaps TRBD1 as D (5 bases). Trimming shortened V by 0 bases and J by 4 bases, and 10 bases separated the two germline ends. This CDR3 is built from 14 residues. Germline V gene lookup returns CDR1 SGHRS and CDR2 YFSETQ.

The sample holds many counts of this clone. This sequence joins TRBV4-2 and TRBJ2-4, with 11 bases that match TRBD2. CDR3 size: 16 residues. Germline CDR1 reads LGHNA; CDR2 reads YNFKEQ. V lost 0 bases, J lost 7 bases, and 5 bases stayed unmatched. CDR3 sequence: CASSQDHGTSGNIQYF. The CDR3 nucleotides read TGTGCCAGCAGCCAAGATCACGGGACTAGCGGCAACATTCAGTACTTC.

J is TRBJ1-6 and V is TRBV7-2, with D unclear. The ends were cut back, 5 bases at V and 4 bases at J, with 3 bases in the middle. Germline values: CDR1 SGHTA, CDR2 FQGNSA. The length of the CDR3 is 12 residues. The CDR3 sequence is CASSPYNSPLHF. DNA for the CDR3: TGTGCCAGCAGCCCATATAATTCACCCCTCCACTTT.

This chain joins TRBV9 and TRBJ2-2; tentatively, D is TRBD2 (6 bases). Germline CDR1 SGDLS, CDR2 YYNGEE. This CDR3 contains 16 residues. Trimming shortened V by 0 bases and J by 0 bases, and 9 bases separated the two germline ends. CDR3 sequence reads: CASSVAGEPNTGELFF. CDR3 nucleotide sequence: TGTGCCAGCAGCGTAGCGGGGGAACCGAACACCGGGGAGCTGTTTTTT.

This clone was observed once. Additional DNA sequences in this sample encode the identical CDR3. The chain recombines TRBV7-9 with TRBJ1-1; 8 nucleotides line up with TRBD1. Germline trimming cut 3 bases from V and 1 base from J; bases unmatched to any gene: 1. Germline V CDR1 and CDR2: SEHNR, FQNEAQ (reference sequence). The CDR3 contains 14 residues. This CDR3 reads CASSLGTGNTEAFF. The CDR3 DNA reads TGTGCCAGCAGCTTGGGGACAGGGAACACTGAAGCTTTCTTT.

The chain couples TRBV19 to TRBJ1-2; 9 bases map to TRBD1. The CDR3 consists of 15 residues. Germline CDR1 and CDR2: LNHDA and SQIVND (reference sequence). Trimming removed 3 bases from V and 8 bases from J; junction bases left unmatched: 10. The CDR3 nucleotides are TGTGCCAGTAGTATCGGGACAGGGCGGCGGGGAGGCTACACCTTC. It translates to CASSIGTGRRGGYTF. The full variable domain, its missing parts supplied by reference TRBV19 and TRBJ1-2, is DGGITQSPKYLFRKEGQNVTLSCEQNLNHDAMYWYRQDPGQGLRLIYYSQIVNDFQKGDIAEGYSVSREKKESFPLTVTSAQKNPTAFYLCASSIGTGRRGGYTFGSGTRLTVV.

The chain is built from TRBV3-1 (or the pseudogene TRBV3-2) and TRBJ1-1, with 8 bases identical to TRBD1. V lost 2 bases to trimming and J lost 8 bases; unmatched junction nucleotides: 7. The CDR3 loop spans 14 amino acids. Germline V gene lookup returns CDR1 LGHDT and CDR2 YNNKEL (reference sequence). CDR3 bases: TGTGCCAGCAGCCAACTGAACAGGGGGGAAGAAGCTTTCTTT. Translating gives CASSQLNRGEEAFF.

The chain carries TRBV6-5 and TRBJ1-5; 7 bases map to TRBD1. The CDR3 runs 15 residues. Germline trimming cut 4 bases from V and 0 bases from J; bases unmatched to any gene: 3. CDR1 and CDR2 (germline): MNHEY, SVGAGI. CDR3 in amino acids: CASSSRQGSNQPQHF. In DNA, the CDR3 is TGTGCCAGCAGTTCGAGACAGGGTAGCAATCAGCCCCAGCATTTT.

The rearrangement joins TRBV15 to TRBJ1-5; TRBD1 might be the D (6 bases). Between the trimmed V and J ends, which lost 1 base and 2 bases, there was a span of 18 bases. Germline V gene data show CDR1 as LNHNV and CDR2 as YYDKDF (reference sequence). The CDR3 loop spans 18 amino acids. The CDR3 nucleotides are TGTGCCACCAGCAGAGGGATACAGGGACGGGTTGGCAATCAGCCCCAGCATTTT. This gives the protein CATSRGIQGRVGNQPQHF.

A single count supports this clone. The chain uses TRBV10-3 and TRBJ1-1; D is possibly TRBD1 (6 bases). V lost 10 bases to trimming and J lost 4 bases, with 13 bases between them. This CDR3 has 12 amino acids. Looked up from germline, CDR1 is ENHRY and CDR2 is SYGVKD. The DNA of the CDR3 is TGTGCCACCACGGGGGGGCCCACTGAAGCTTTCTTT. Its translation: CATTGGPTEAFF.

The chain combines TRBV6-5 with TRBJ1-5; D not certain. Deletions cut 6 bases from V and 6 bases from J, with 9 bases between. CDR1 is MNHEY and CDR2 is SVGAGI in the germline V gene. The CDR3 spans 12 residues. For the CDR3, the DNA is TGTGCCAGCAGCCGTATCGGTCAGCCCCAGCATTTT. Its protein is CASSRIGQPQHF.

The CDR3 coding sequence is TGTGCCAGCAGCGAGGGGACAGGGGGCTTTTCACAAGAGACCCAGTACTTC. As protein: CASSEGTGGFSQETQYF. The chain recombines TRBV25-1 with TRBJ2-5; 12 bases fit TRBD1. In germline, CDR1 is MGHDK, CDR2 SYGVNS. The CDR3 runs to 17 residues. The V and J ends lost 6 bases and 2 bases, in that order; junction bases with no gene match: 10.

The rearrangement links TRBV19 to TRBJ2-2, with 8 bases identical to TRBD2. The germline CDR1 and CDR2 sequences are LNHDA and SQIVND (reference sequence). This CDR3 is built from 16 residues. The trim removed 4 bases at V and 6 bases at J, leaving 10 bases unmatched. The CDR3 DNA follows: TGTGCCAGTAGTACCCCCGGGGGGGCGGGAGCCGGGGAGCTGTTTTTT. Amino acid sequence: CASSTPGGAGAGELFF.

V usage is TRBV30 and J usage is TRBJ2-5; 7 bases map to TRBD2. Germline V CDR1 and CDR2: GTSNPN, SVGIG (reference sequence). V lost 4 bases to trimming and J lost 4 bases; unmatched junction nucleotides: 9. The CDR3 covers 14 residues. The DNA for the CDR3 is TGTGCCTGGACGTTGGGTGGGAGGGGAGAGACCCAGTACTTC. This encodes CAWTLGGRGETQYF. Full variable domain (outside the CDR3, taken from reference TRBV30 and TRBJ2-5): SQTIHQWPATLVQPVGSPLSLECTVEGTSNPNLYWYRQAAGRGLQLLFYSVGIGQISSEVPQNLSASRPQDRQFILSSKKLLLSDSGFYLCAWTLGGRGETQYFGPGTRLLVL.

This rearrangement joins TRBV3-1 (or the pseudogene TRBV3-2) to TRBJ2-5; perhaps TRBD2 as D (5 bases). Germline V lookup: CDR1 LGHDT, CDR2 YNNKEL (reference sequence). Trimming shortened V by 5 bases and J by 5 bases, and 12 bases separated the two germline ends. The CDR3 totals 13 residues. The CDR3 is CASSFGLGETQYF. In DNA, the CDR3 is TGTGCCAGCAGCTTCGGACTGGGGGAGACCCAGTACTTC.

This clone came up a few times. This chain uses TRBV27 with TRBJ2-3; 7 positions match TRBD1. The CDR3 is 16 residues long. CDR1 MNHEY and CDR2 SMNVEV come from the germline V gene (reference sequence). Trimming at V came to 4 bases and at J to 3 bases, leaving 10 bases not matched to a gene. CDR3 amino acids: CASSSPQRGRTDTQYF. CDR3 nucleotides: TGTGCCAGCAGTTCCCCACAGAGGGGGCGAACAGATACGCAGTATTTT.

Here the CDR3 DNA reads TGTGCCAGCAGTGACACGGGCACAGATACGCAGTATTTT. It yields the protein CASSDTGTDTQYF. The genes are TRBV2 and TRBJ2-3; no clear D. Germline loops: CDR1 SNHLY, CDR2 FYNNEI. CDR3 length equals 13 residues. The V gene lost 3 bases and the J gene lost 1 base, with 5 bases spanning the gap.

This chain uses TRBV2 with TRBJ1-5, with unresolved D. The CDR3 length is 15 residues. V was clipped by 1 base and J by 6 bases, with 13 bases between them. CDR1 and CDR2 from the germline V gene are SNHLY and FYNNEI. CDR3 loop: CASSEVSRVGQPQHF. In DNA form, the CDR3 reads TGTGCCAGCAGTGAAGTTTCCCGGGTGGGTCAGCCCCAGCATTTT. Full variable domain (outside the CDR3, taken from reference TRBV2 and TRBJ1-5): EPEVTQTPSHQVTQMGQEVILRCVPISNHLYFYWYRQILGQKVEFLVSFYNNEISEKSEIFDDQFSVERPDGSNFTLKIRSTKLEDSAMYFCASSEVSRVGQPQHFGDGTRLSIL.